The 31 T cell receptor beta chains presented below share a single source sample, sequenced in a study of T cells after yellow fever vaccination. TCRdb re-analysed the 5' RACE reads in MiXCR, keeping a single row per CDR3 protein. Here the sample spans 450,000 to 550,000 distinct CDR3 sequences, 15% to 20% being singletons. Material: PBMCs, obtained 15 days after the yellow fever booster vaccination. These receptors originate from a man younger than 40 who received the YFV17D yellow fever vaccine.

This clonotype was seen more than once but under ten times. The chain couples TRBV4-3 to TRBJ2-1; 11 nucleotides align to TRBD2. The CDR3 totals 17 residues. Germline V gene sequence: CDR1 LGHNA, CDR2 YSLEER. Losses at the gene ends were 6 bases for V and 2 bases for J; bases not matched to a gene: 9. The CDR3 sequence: CASRGTSGVGTYNEQFF. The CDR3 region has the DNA TGCGCCAGCAGAGGGACTAGCGGAGTTGGCACCTACAATGAGCAGTTCTTC.

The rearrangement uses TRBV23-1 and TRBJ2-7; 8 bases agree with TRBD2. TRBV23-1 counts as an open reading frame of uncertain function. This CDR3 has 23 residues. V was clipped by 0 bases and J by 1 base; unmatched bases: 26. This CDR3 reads CASSQSGQKEGTDWTSRSYEQYF. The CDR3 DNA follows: TGCGCCAGCAGTCAATCCGGCCAAAAGGAGGGGACGGACTGGACTAGCCGATCCTACGAGCAGTACTTC.

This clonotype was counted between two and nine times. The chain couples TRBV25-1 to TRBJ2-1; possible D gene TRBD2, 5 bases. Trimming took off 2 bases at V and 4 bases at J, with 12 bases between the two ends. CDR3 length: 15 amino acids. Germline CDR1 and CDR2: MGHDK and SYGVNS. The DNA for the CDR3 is TGTGCCAGCAGTGAAGAGGGAGTACCTTACAATGAGCAGTTCTTC. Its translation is CASSEEGVPYNEQFF.

The CDR3 region is CASSLETANTGELFF. The DNA of the CDR3 is TGCGCCAGCAGCTTGGAGACGGCGAACACCGGGGAGCTGTTTTTT. The V call is TRBV5-1, the J call TRBJ2-2; no definite D call. CDR1 SGHRS and CDR2 YFSETQ come from the germline V gene. This CDR3 is built from 15 residues. V shed 0 bases and J shed 0 bases, with 6 bases lying between them.

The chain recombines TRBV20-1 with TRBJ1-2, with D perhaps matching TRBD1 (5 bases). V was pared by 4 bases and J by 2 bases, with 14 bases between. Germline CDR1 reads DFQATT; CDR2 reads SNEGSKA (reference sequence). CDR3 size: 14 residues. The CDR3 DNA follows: TGCAGTGCTATGAAACAGGTTCCGAACTATGGCTACACCTTC. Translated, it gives CSAMKQVPNYGYTF.

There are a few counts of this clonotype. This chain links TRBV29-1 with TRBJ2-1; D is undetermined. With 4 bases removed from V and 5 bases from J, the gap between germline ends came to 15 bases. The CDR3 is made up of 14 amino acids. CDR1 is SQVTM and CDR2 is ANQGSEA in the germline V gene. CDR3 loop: CSVGGMDSNNEQFF. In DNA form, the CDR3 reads TGCAGCGTTGGGGGTATGGATTCCAACAATGAGCAGTTCTTC.

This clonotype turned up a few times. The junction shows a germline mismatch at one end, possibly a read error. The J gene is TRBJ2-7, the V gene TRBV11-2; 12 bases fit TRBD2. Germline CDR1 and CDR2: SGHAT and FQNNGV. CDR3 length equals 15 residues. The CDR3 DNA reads TGTGCCAGCACCTCGTGGGAGCTAGCGGGAGGGCCTGTCAGCTTC. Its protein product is CASTSWELAGGPVSF. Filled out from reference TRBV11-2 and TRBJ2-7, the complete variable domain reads EAGVAQSPRYKIIEKRQSVAFWCNPISGHATLYWYQQILGQGPKLLIQFQNNGVVDDSQLPKDRFSAERLKGVDSTLKIQPAKLEDSAVYLCASTSWELAGGPVSFGPGTRLTVT.

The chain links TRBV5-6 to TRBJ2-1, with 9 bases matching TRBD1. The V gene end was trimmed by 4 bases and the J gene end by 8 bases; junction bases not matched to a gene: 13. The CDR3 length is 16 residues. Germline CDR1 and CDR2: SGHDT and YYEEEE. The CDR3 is CASSKTWGQGSDEQFF. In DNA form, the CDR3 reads TGTGCCAGCAGCAAAACCTGGGGACAGGGAAGCGATGAGCAGTTCTTC.

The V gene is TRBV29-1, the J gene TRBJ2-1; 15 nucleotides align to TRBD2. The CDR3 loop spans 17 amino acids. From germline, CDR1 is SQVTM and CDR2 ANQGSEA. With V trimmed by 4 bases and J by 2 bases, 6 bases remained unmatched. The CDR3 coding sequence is TGCAGCGTTGGTGGACTAGCGGGAGGGGACCCCTACAATGAGCAGTTCTTC. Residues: CSVGGLAGGDPYNEQFF.

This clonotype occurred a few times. CDR3 nucleotide sequence: TGCAGTGCGACCCGACAGGGGGGCACCAAACGGGGCAATCAGCCCCAGCATTTT. Translating it yields CSATRQGGTKRGNQPQHF. The rearrangement joins TRBV20-1 to TRBJ1-5, with TRBD1 matching over 9 bases. The germline gives CDR1 DFQATT, CDR2 SNEGSKA (reference sequence). The length of the CDR3 is 18 residues. V dropped 6 bases and J dropped 2; count of bases not matched to a gene: 17.

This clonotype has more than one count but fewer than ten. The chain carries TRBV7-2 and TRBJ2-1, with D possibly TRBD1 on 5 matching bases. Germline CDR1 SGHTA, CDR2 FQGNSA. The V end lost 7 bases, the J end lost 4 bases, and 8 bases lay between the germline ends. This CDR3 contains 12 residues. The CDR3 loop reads CASTQGYNEQFF. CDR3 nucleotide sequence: TGTGCCAGCACCCAGGGTTACAATGAGCAGTTCTTC.

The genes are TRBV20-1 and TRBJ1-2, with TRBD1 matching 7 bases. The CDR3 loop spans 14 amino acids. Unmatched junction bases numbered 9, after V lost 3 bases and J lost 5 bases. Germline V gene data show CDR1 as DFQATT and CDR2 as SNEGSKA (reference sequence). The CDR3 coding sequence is TGCAGTGCTAGCCCAGGGACAGCTACTTATGGCTACACCTTC. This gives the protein CSASPGTATYGYTF.

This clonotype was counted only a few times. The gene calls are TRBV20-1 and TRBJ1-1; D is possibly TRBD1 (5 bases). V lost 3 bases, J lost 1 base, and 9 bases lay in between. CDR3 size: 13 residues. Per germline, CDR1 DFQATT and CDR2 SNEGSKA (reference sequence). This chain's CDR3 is CSARAGANTEAFF. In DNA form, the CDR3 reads TGCAGTGCTAGGGCCGGGGCGAACACTGAAGCTTTCTTT.

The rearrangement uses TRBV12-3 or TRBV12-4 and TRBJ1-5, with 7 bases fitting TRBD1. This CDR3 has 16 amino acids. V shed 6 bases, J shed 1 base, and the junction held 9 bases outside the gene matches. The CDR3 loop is CASRIAGTVSNQPQHF. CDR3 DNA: TGTGCCAGCAGGATTGCCGGGACAGTAAGCAATCAGCCCCAGCATTTT.

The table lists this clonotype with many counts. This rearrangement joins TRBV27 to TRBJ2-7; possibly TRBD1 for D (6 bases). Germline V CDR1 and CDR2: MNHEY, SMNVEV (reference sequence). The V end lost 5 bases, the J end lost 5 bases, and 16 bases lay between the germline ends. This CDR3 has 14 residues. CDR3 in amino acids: CASSLGQGSHEQYF. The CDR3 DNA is TGTGCCAGCAGTCTAGGTCAGGGGTCCCACGAGCAGTACTTC.

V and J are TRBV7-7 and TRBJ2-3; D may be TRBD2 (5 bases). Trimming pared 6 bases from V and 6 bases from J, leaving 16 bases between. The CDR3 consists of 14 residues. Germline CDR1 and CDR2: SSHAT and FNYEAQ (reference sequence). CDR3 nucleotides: TGTGCCAGCAGTTCCTTAGGAGGAAGCGATACGCAGTATTTT. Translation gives CASSSLGGSDTQYF.

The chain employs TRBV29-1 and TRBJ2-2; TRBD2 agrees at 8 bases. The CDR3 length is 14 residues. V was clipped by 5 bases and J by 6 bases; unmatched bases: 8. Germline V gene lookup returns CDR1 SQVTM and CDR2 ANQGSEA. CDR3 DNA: TGCAGCGTTCGGCTAGCGGGCTTATCCGGGGAGCTGTTTTTT. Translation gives CSVRLAGLSGELFF.

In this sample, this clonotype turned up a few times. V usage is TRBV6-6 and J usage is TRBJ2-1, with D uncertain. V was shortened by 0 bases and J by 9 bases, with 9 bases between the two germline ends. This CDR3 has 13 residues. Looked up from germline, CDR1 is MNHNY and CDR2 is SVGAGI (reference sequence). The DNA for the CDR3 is TGTGCCAGCAGTTACTCGAAAGGTAGTGAGCAGTTCTTC. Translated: CASSYSKGSEQFF.

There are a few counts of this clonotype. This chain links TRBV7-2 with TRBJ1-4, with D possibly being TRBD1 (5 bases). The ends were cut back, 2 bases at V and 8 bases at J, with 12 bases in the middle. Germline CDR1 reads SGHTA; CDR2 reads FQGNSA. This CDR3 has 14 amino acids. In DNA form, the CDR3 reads TGTGCCAGCAGCTTAATTATTGGGGCGGAAAAACTGTTTTTT. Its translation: CASSLIIGAEKLFF.

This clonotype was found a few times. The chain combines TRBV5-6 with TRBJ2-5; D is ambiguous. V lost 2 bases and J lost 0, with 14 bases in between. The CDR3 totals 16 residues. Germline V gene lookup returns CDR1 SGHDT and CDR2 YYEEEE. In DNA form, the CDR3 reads TGTGCCAGCAGCTTAAGTAGGTCGCTGTACCAAGAGACCCAGTACTTC. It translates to CASSLSRSLYQETQYF.

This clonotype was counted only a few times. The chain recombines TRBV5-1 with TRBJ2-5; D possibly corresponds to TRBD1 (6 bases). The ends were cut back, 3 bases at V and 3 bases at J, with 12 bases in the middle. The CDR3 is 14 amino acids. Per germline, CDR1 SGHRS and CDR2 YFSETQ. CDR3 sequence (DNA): TGCGCCAGCAGCTCCGGACAGATAGAAGAGACCCAGTACTTC. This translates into CASSSGQIEETQYF.

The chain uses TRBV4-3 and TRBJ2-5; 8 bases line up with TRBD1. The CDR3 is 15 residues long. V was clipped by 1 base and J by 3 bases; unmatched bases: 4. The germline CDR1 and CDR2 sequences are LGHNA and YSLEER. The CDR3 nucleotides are TGCGCCAGCAGCCAAGCGGGACAGGTCGAAGAGACCCAGTACTTC. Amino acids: CASSQAGQVEETQYF.

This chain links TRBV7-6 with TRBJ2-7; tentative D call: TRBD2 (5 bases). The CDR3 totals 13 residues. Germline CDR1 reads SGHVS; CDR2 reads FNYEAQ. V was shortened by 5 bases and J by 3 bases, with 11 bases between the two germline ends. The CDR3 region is CASSVGGNYEQYF. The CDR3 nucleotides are TGTGCCAGCAGCGTCGGAGGAAACTACGAGCAGTACTTC.

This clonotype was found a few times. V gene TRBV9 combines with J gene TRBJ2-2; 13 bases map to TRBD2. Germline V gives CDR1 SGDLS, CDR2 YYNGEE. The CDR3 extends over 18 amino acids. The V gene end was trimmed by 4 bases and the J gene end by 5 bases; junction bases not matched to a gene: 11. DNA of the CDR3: TGTGCCAGCAGCCTACCTCCCGGGACTAGCGGGATAACCGGGGAGCTGTTTTTT. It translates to CASSLPPGTSGITGELFF.

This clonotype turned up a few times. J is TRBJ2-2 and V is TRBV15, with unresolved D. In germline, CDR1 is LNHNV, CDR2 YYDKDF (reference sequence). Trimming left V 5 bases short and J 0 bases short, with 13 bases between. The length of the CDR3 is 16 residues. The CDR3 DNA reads TGTGCCACCAGCTCCGTGAGAGGTTCGAACACCGGGGAGCTGTTTTTT. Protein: CATSSVRGSNTGELFF.

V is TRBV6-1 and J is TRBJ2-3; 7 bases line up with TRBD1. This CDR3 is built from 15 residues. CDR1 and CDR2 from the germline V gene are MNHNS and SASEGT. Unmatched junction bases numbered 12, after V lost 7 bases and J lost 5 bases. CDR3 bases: TGTGCCAGCAAAGGGTTCCTTTACAGGGGAGATACGCAGTATTTT. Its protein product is CASKGFLYRGDTQYF.

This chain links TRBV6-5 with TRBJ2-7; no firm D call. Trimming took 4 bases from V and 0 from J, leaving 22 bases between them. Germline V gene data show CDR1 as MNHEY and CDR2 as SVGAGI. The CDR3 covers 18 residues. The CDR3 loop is CASSSPLRQSPGSYEQYF. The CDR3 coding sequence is TGTGCCAGCAGTTCGCCACTGCGTCAGTCCCCGGGCTCCTACGAGCAGTACTTC.

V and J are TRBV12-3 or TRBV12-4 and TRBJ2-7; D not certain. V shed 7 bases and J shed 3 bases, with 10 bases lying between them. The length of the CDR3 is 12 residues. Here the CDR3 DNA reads TGTGCCAGCACCCTCTCTGGCTACGAGCAGTACTTC. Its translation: CASTLSGYEQYF.

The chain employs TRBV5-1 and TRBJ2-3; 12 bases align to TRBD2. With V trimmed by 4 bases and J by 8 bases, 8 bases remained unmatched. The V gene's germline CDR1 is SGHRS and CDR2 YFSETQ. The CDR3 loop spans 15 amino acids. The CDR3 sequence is CASSPQTSGSGTQYF. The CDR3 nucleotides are TGCGCCAGCAGCCCCCAGACTAGCGGGAGTGGTACGCAGTATTTT.

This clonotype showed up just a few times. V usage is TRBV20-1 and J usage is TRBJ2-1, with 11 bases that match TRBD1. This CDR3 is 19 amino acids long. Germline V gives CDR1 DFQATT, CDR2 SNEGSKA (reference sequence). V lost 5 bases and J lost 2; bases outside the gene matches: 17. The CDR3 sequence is CSAAERDRGYLGPYNEQFF. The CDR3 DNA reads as TGCAGTGCTGCGGAGAGGGACAGGGGGTACTTAGGCCCCTACAATGAGCAGTTCTTC.

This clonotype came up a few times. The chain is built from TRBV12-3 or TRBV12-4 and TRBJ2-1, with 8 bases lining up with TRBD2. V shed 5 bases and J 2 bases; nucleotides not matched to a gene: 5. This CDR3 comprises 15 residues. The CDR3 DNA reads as TGTGCCAGCAGTCCTCGACTAGCGCCCTACAATGAGCAGTTCTTC. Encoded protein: CASSPRLAPYNEQFF.